This T cell receptor (beta chain) was recovered during a study of Ad26.COV2.S vaccination and SARS-CoV-2 variants. Study overall: This donor came from the COV1001 trial of Ad26.COV2.S. Administration of Ad26.COV2.S was intramuscular, either once or twice 56 days apart. Study-wide results and limits: Vaccine and placebo recipients had similar non-spike TCR breadth.

Treatment indicated: about 20 received Ad26.COV2.S at low or high dose, single or two shots; about five received placebo; per-sample allocation not given. Sampling was performed 63 days after the first vaccine or placebo injection. To note about this clone: What it binds is unknown.

The table came from immunoSEQ multiplex PCR; TCRdb's copy has only in-frame clones and leaves some out. The sample carries a few hundred thousand clones, 83% recorded once. The V end lost 2 bases, the J end lost 4 bases, and 11 bases lay between the germline ends. This CDR3 comprises 15 residues. CDR1 SSHAT and CDR2 FNYEAQ come from the germline V gene (reference sequence). This receptor was taken from a person between 18 and 60 years old who received the Ad26.COV2.S COVID-19 vaccine or a placebo. The sample in question was peripheral blood, obtained in a trial of Ad26.COV2.S vaccine versus placebo. The chain has TRBV7-7 and TRBJ2-2; D possibly corresponds to TRBD2 (6 bases). This CDR3 reads CASSLSAGPTGELFF. The CDR3 DNA reads TGTGCCAGCAGCTTATCTGCGGGGCCCACCGGGGAGCTGTTTTTT.